The entry below describes one T cell receptor (beta chain). This clonotype was found a few times. It lacks a known antigen. The sample holds no much larger clone one base away, and base qualities are not on file. Sequencing took place on an Illumina NovaSeq 6000. cDNA libraries for TCRalpha and TCRbeta were prepared by 5'RACE using constant-segment primers, with sample barcodes and unique molecular identifiers added. RNA was extracted from every sample with Trizol reagent. Library amplification was performed in two PCR steps, and a second sample barcode and Illumina TruSeq adapters were introduced in the second step. The libraries were sequenced on an Illumina NovaSeq using 2 x 150 bp paired-end reads. The authors processed their data as follows. With migec v1.2.7, reads were demultiplexed and then collapsed into UMI-guided consensus sequences. Using mixcr v2.1.11, UMI consensuses were aligned to TRA and TRB V and J templates and then assembled into clonotypes. Expanded or contracted clonotypes were those called significant by both edgeR and NoisET, with noise models trained on biological replicates. edgeR calls used a false discovery rate-adjusted p below 0.01 and a log2 fold-change threshold of 1. PCA with hierarchical clustering of max-normalized trajectories of the 1000 most abundant clonotypes was used as exploratory dynamics analysis. Each responding clone was given a CD4 or CD8 phenotype based on the CD4+ and CD8+ repertoires, which had been sequenced separately. TCRdb took the public reads, trimmed them with fastp at Q25, ran MiXCR for clone calling and kept in-frame beta chains. Each record represents a unique CDR3 protein, reported with the most common genes and DNA among its rows. Here the V and J calls rest on TCRdb's processing, not on the authors' analysis. Here the sample has roughly 150,000 distinct CDR3 sequences; roughly a quarter occur a single time. Jointly, the top ten make up around a quarter of the sample.

Via the germline V gene (reference sequence), CDR1 is MNHEY and CDR2 SMNVEV. Cut back by 3 bases and 5 bases, the V and J ends lie 8 bases apart. The CDR3 contains 14 residues, cysteine and phenylalanine counted. Only the CDR3 DNA is retained, 42 bases long and in frame from the first base. The record originates from a study of T-cell memory formation after mild COVID-19 (dated by TCRdb to about 2021). Study-level background: TCR sequence clusters from the two donors were largely donor specific. In a couple of donors, T-cell clones that expanded and contracted after mild COVID-19 were tracked by sequencing TCRalpha and TCRbeta repertoires over time. The cohort was made up of two young adult volunteers, one female and one male, who were previously healthy. Paper-wide results and their limitations: Some responding clones were detected in pre-infection memory, which suggested that pre-existing cross-reactive memory T cells had joined the SARS-CoV-2 response. Balanced CD4/CD8 phenotypes were observed for clones contracting from day 15 to 85, whereas a bias towards CD4+ was observed for a second wave of clones expanding from day 15 to 37. The study covered only a couple of mild cases, and larger cohorts including severe cases with pre-infection samples were considered necessary. Whether the second-wave clones peaking on day 37 were SARS-CoV-2 specific was not confirmed. Contracting CD4+ clones turned up mainly in the CM and EM memory subsets, whereas EMRA was where CD8+ clones were enriched.

PBMCs were isolated by Ficoll-Paque density gradient centrifugation. This TCR was sampled from an adult woman who had mild COVID-19 (a few samples of this study predate the infection). The sample titles of this study are shuffled in the database, so cell type and time point are left out; the donor was told from shared clones. The chain is assembled from TRBV27 and TRBJ1-6, with the D segment identity uncertain. Sequenced sample: PBMCs or a T cell subset sorted from them (not recorded which). DNA sequence: TGTGCCAGCAGTTTTGGCGGGGATAATTCACCCCTCCACTTT. Its protein product is CASSFGGDNSPLHF.